This entry lists 21 T cell receptor beta chains sequenced from one sample in a study of technical replicates of blood from a few donors. Only in-frame clones appear in the TCRdb table, and some are missing; sequencing was by immunoSEQ multiplex PCR. The sample lists around 74,000 clones, about 86% occurring once. The specimen was PBMCs. These receptors originate from a human donor in good health. Some clones in this sample may be carry-over from other donors' samples.

This chain uses TRBV6-1 with TRBJ1-2; tentatively, D is TRBD1 (6 bases). Germline V gene sequence: CDR1 MNHNS, CDR2 SASEGT. V lost 5 bases, J lost 5 bases, and 12 bases lay in between. The CDR3 spans 13 residues. As DNA, the CDR3 is TGTGCCAGCAGTCCAGGGACACTTTATGGCTACACCTTC. This codes for CASSPGTLYGYTF.

The J gene is TRBJ2-5, the V gene TRBV10-3, with TRBD2 identical over 9 bases. Germline assignment: CDR1 ENHRY and CDR2 SYGVKD. The CDR3 loop spans 12 amino acids. Trimming removed 10 bases from V and 5 bases from J; junction bases left unmatched: 5. The CDR3 reads CATAGGPETQYF. In DNA form, the CDR3 reads TGTGCCACTGCGGGGGGGCCGGAGACCCAGTACTTC.

The chain has TRBV25-1 and TRBJ1-1; tentatively, D is TRBD1 (5 bases). This CDR3 spans 14 amino acids. With 7 bases removed from V and 6 bases from J, the gap between germline ends came to 18 bases. Germline lookup yields CDR1 MGHDK and CDR2 SYGVNS. The CDR3 is CASMGGSDRSEAFF. The CDR3 DNA is TGTGCCAGCATGGGGGGGAGTGACCGGTCTGAAGCTTTCTTT. The complete variable domain, with remaining parts taken from reference TRBV25-1 and TRBJ1-1, reads EADIYQTPRYLVIGTGKKITLECSQTMGHDKMYWYQQDPGMELHLIHYSYGVNSTEKGDLSSESTVSRIRTEHFPLTLESARPSHTSQYLCASMGGSDRSEAFFGQGTRLTVV.

A single count supports this clone. The chain has TRBV29-1 and TRBJ2-1, with TRBD2 as a possible D gene (6 bases). Trimming pared 4 bases from V and 9 bases from J, leaving 19 bases between. The germline gives CDR1 SQVTM, CDR2 ANQGSEA. The CDR3 contains 14 residues. The CDR3 spells CSVVGAGLGSEQFF. CDR3 bases: TGCAGCGTTGTAGGGGCGGGGTTGGGATCTGAGCAGTTCTTC.

The chain couples TRBV4-3 to TRBJ2-2; 9 nucleotides align to TRBD1. The CDR3 is 16 amino acids. Germline lookup yields CDR1 LGHNA and CDR2 YSLEER. V lost 5 bases to trimming and J lost 3 bases; unmatched junction nucleotides: 7. The CDR3 here is CASSSTGGRYTGELFF. DNA of the CDR3: TGCGCCAGCAGCTCGACAGGGGGTCGGTACACCGGGGAGCTGTTTTTT.

The rearrangement links TRBV6-1 to TRBJ2-4; D is possibly TRBD1 (6 bases). This CDR3 is built from 14 residues. V was trimmed by 6 bases and J by 2 bases, leaving 11 bases between them. Germline assignment: CDR1 MNHNS and CDR2 SASEGT. The CDR3 reads CASRTGTTKNIQYF. The CDR3 region has the DNA TGTGCCAGCAGGACGGGGACAACCAAAAACATTCAGTACTTC.

The rearrangement joins TRBV6-6 to TRBJ2-5; 8 nucleotides line up with TRBD1. The last part of the DNA fits TRBJ2-7 better; the J call may be wrong. The CDR3 has 14 residues. CDR1 is MNHNY and CDR2 is SVGAGI in the germline V gene (reference sequence). The CDR3 DNA reads as TGTGCCAGCAGACTTGACAGGGGTACCTACGAGCAGTACTTC. Its protein is CASRLDRGTYEQYF.

The chain links TRBV30 to TRBJ2-3; 12 bases are shared with TRBD2. The junction had 5 bases not matched to a gene; V was cut back by 0 bases and J by 4 bases. CDR3 length equals 16 residues. Per germline, CDR1 GTSNPN and CDR2 SVGIG (reference sequence). CDR3 bases: TGTGCCTGGAGTGTACTAGCGGGAGGAACGCCAGATACGCAGTATTTT. This sequence encodes CAWSVLAGGTPDTQYF.

The J gene is TRBJ2-7, the V gene TRBV2; the D gene is possibly TRBD2 (7 bases). The CDR3 loop spans 16 amino acids. CDR1 is SNHLY, CDR2 FYNNEI, per germline. Trimming stripped 7 bases from V and 1 base from J, with 20 bases between. The CDR3 region is CASTGMRGPRSYEQYF. In nucleotides, the CDR3 is TGTGCCAGCACGGGGATGCGGGGGCCGAGGTCCTACGAGCAGTACTTC.

The rearrangement uses TRBV4-3 and TRBJ1-2; D perhaps matches TRBD1 (5 bases). Germline lookup yields CDR1 LGHNA and CDR2 YSLEER. The ends were cut back, 0 bases at V and 5 bases at J, with 7 bases in the middle. The CDR3 extends over 13 amino acids. The CDR3 region is CASSQDKGYGYTF. CDR3 in DNA: TGCGCCAGCAGCCAAGATAAGGGGTATGGCTACACCTTC.

V and J are TRBV5-5 and TRBJ1-2, with no clear D. The germline V gene encodes CDR1 SGHKS and CDR2 YYEKEE (reference sequence). The CDR3 is 12 residues long. V was clipped by 4 bases and J by 4 bases, with 8 bases between them. CDR3 DNA: TGTGCCAGCAGCACTGGTGGCTATGGCTACACCTTC. Protein product: CASSTGGYGYTF.

The chain couples TRBV7-3 to TRBJ2-5; perhaps TRBD2 as D (5 bases). The V end was cut by 2 bases, the J end by 2 bases, with 9 bases between. CDR3 size: 14 residues. The V gene's germline CDR1 is SGHTA and CDR2 FQGTGA. Here the CDR3 reads CASSLGLAQETQYF. For the CDR3, the DNA is TGTGCCAGCAGCTTAGGGTTAGCGCAAGAGACCCAGTACTTC.

The rearrangement joins TRBV6-5 to TRBJ2-2, with a tentative D call TRBD1 (8 bases). This CDR3 has 15 amino acids. Germline V gene data show CDR1 as MNHEY and CDR2 as SVGAGI. V was trimmed by 6 bases and J by 4 bases, leaving 15 bases between them. In DNA, the CDR3 is TGTGCCAGCAGGCTAACAGGGGGGGGCACCGGGGAGCTGTTTTTT. Translating it yields CASRLTGGGTGELFF.

J is TRBJ2-1 and V is TRBV5-6, with a weak D call TRBD2 (5 bases). The germline V and J ends were trimmed by 3 bases and 9 bases, with 13 bases remaining between them. CDR3 length equals 13 residues. Germline V gives CDR1 SGHDT, CDR2 YYEEEE. Here the CDR3 reads CASSSTSPGEQFF. For the CDR3, the DNA is TGTGCCAGCAGCTCTACTAGTCCGGGTGAGCAGTTCTTC.

This rearrangement joins TRBV2 to TRBJ2-7, with 10 bases lining up with TRBD1. Unmatched junction bases numbered 8, after V lost 6 bases and J lost 0 bases. Germline V gives CDR1 SNHLY, CDR2 FYNNEI. There are 16 residues in the CDR3. CDR3 loop: CASRRPGQGFSYEQYF. In nucleotides, the CDR3 is TGTGCCAGCAGAAGACCGGGACAGGGGTTCTCCTACGAGCAGTACTTC.

This sequence joins TRBV6-1 and TRBJ2-3; D perhaps matches TRBD2 (6 bases). Germline V gene lookup returns CDR1 MNHNS and CDR2 SASEGT. This CDR3 comprises 13 residues. V was shortened by 4 bases and J by 5 bases, with 10 bases between the two germline ends. The CDR3, as DNA: TGTGCCAGCAGTGTTGACGGGGGAGATACGCAGTATTTT. Protein sequence: CASSVDGGDTQYF.

In this sample, this clone turned up once. The chain couples TRBV15 to TRBJ2-6; TRBD2 is a possible D gene (7 bases). Germline values: CDR1 LNHNV, CDR2 YYDKDF (reference sequence). The CDR3 has 14 residues. Trimming removed 8 bases from V and 2 bases from J, with 10 bases in between. The DNA for the CDR3 is TGTGCCACCTCCGGGGGGCCTGGGGCCAACGTCCTGACTTTC. The encoded protein is CATSGGPGANVLTF.

Points on this clone: The sample contains more than one DNA sequence encoding this CDR3. The V call is TRBV5-1, the J call TRBJ1-6; D gene unclear. This CDR3 comprises 14 residues. Trimming removed 6 bases at V and 7 bases at J, with 14 bases between. The germline V gene encodes CDR1 SGHRS and CDR2 YFSETQ. The CDR3 DNA reads as TGCGCCAGCACTTCTGCACAACCGAATTCACCCCTCCACTTT. This sequence encodes CASTSAQPNSPLHF.

The chain uses TRBV6-1 and TRBJ1-5, with unresolved D. CDR1 and CDR2 (germline): MNHNS, SASEGT. The CDR3 loop spans 14 amino acids. The V gene lost 0 bases and the J gene lost 5 bases, with 8 bases spanning the gap. Written as DNA, the CDR3 is TGTGCCAGCAGTGAAGCGCGCGGTTATCAGCCCCAGCATTTT. Amino acid sequence: CASSEARGYQPQHF.

The chain couples TRBV9 to TRBJ1-2, with D hard to call. V was clipped by 5 bases and J by 0 bases, with 8 bases between them. Germline V gene data show CDR1 as SGDLS and CDR2 as YYNGEE. The CDR3 runs to 13 residues. CDR3 sequence (DNA): TGTGCCAGCAGTTCGGGAGCTAACTATGGCTACACCTTC. It translates to CASSSGANYGYTF.

The rearrangement links TRBV7-2 to TRBJ2-3; possible D gene TRBD2, 6 bases. The V gene's germline CDR1 is SGHTA and CDR2 FQGNSA. Trimming shortened V by 4 bases and J by 0 bases, and 14 bases separated the two germline ends. The CDR3 loop spans 16 amino acids. CDR3 DNA: TGTGCCAGCAGCTCATCGCTAGCGACTAGCACAGATACGCAGTATTTT. This translates into CASSSSLATSTDTQYF.